This TCR beta chain was documented in a study of blood T cell repertoires in COVID-19. Study-level information: The United States, Italy and Spain supplied acute and convalescent COVID-19 samples. PBMCs, B-cell-depleted T cells, or T cells were the source of the cDNA or gDNA that made up the material.

Produced via immunoSEQ multiplex PCR; TCRdb's table is partial and in-frame only. Of some 140,000 clones listed, about 90% are singletons. Trimming stripped 6 bases from V and 4 bases from J, with 5 bases between. The germline V gene encodes CDR1 SNHLY and CDR2 FYNNEI. This CDR3 comprises 11 residues. Material for sequencing was peripheral blood. The V call is TRBV2, the J call TRBJ2-3, with D uncertain. This TCR was recovered from a man aged 50 to 60 with acute or convalescent COVID-19. In nucleotides, the CDR3 is TGTGCCAGCAGGTCCTCAGATACGCAGTATTTT. Translated: CASRSSDTQYF. Based on the CDR3 plus reference TRBV2 and TRBJ2-3, the full variable domain is EPEVTQTPSHQVTQMGQEVILRCVPISNHLYFYWYRQILGQKVEFLVSFYNNEISEKSEIFDDQFSVERPDGSNFTLKIRSTKLEDSAMYFCASRSSDTQYFGPGTRLTVL.